Sequencing of this T cell receptor beta chain was carried out in a study of cytotoxic CD8 clonotypes in ibrutinib-treated CLL. The repertoire was sequenced with immunoSEQ multiplex PCR; TCRdb's copy has only in-frame clones and lacks some. The table shows more than 150,000 clones, with around 72% occurring only once. Trimming cost V 0 bases and J 7 bases, with 11 bases left between them. This CDR3 has 14 residues. Germline CDR1 and CDR2: SGDLS and YYNGEE. Material: PBMCs, obtained after 24 months of ibrutinib treatment. The V call is TRBV9, the J call TRBJ1-5, with a weak D call TRBD1 (5 bases). This sequence was found in a human donor with chronic lymphocytic leukemia. CDR3 coding DNA: TGTGCCAGCAGCGTAGGGGAGAAGGGGCAGCCCCAGCATTTT. Protein: CASSVGEKGQPQHF.